This T cell receptor beta chain was sequenced in a study of blood T cell repertoires in COVID-19. Overall study context: Acute and convalescent COVID-19 samples came from the United States, Italy and Spain. PBMCs, B-cell-depleted T cells, or T cells were the source of the cDNA or gDNA that made up the material.

Per the original methods: Cell counts per sample came from amplifying reference gene primers. Libraries were prepared by immunoSEQ multiplex PCR; TCRdb keeps only in-frame clonotypes and omits some of them. V and J calls and clone size are as listed in that table; D and trimming were resolved from the DNA. The sample records just over 150,000 clones, around 83% being singletons. This clone showed up just a few times. Material: peripheral blood. This receptor was taken from a woman aged 50 to 60 with acute or convalescent COVID-19.

CDR3 residues: CASRGLADNEQFF. For the CDR3, the DNA is TGTGCCAGCAGGGGACTAGCGGACAATGAGCAGTTCTTC. The gene calls are TRBV6-5 and TRBJ2-1, with 11 positions matching TRBD2. The CDR3 length is 13 residues. Germline V gene data show CDR1 as MNHEY and CDR2 as SVGAGI. The junction had 0 bases not matched to a gene; V was cut back by 6 bases and J by 5 bases.